A selection of T cell receptor beta chains follows, all from one sample in a study of metastatic and nonmetastatic thyroid tumors. TCRdb ran MiXCR on the PCR reads. The data hold approximately 9,700 clones, with approximately 33% observed a single time. Sequences were obtained from tumor tissue. The receptors shown here come from a female donor with papillary thyroid cancer or a benign thyroid nodule (not recorded which). Some clones in this sample may be carry-over from other donors' samples. Both conserved end residues are part of each CDR3. A D gene is named only where the DNA matches it firmly. The listing skips clone size in some rows; elsewhere it reads once, few, many or a size class.

TRBV10-3	TRBJ1-1	-	few	TGTGCCATCAAGGCCTCCTCCTGGTACACTGAAGCTTTCTTT	CAIKASSWYTEAFF
TRBV5-1	TRBJ1-2	-	medium-sized	TGCGCCAGCAGTATGGACAGTGTTTCGTATGGCTACACCTTC	CASSMDSVSYGYTF
TRBV9	TRBJ2-3	TRBD1	-	TGTGCCAGCAGCGTAATGGGAGACAGGGGCGCAGATACGCAGTATTTT	CASSVMGDRGADTQYF
TRBV6-2/TRBV6-3	TRBJ2-1	TRBD2	-	TGTGCCAGCAGTTACTTTTTAGCGGGAGGACCAGCCGCCGTTTACAATGAGCAGTTCTTC	CASSYFLAGGPAAVYNEQFF
TRBV12-3/TRBV12-4	TRBJ1-2	TRBD1	few	TGTGCCAGCAGCTTGGGACAGGGGGCCGACTATGGCTACACCTTC	CASSLGQGADYGYTF
TRBV12-3/TRBV12-4	TRBJ1-1	TRBD1	medium-sized	TGTGCCAGCAGACAGGGGGGTGGCACTGAAGCTTTCTTT	CASRQGGGTEAFF
TRBV7-2	TRBJ2-2	-	-	TGTGCCAGCAGCTTAACGGCAGGGACCGGGGAGCTGTTTTTT	CASSLTAGTGELFF
TRBV6-2/TRBV6-3	TRBJ2-1	TRBD2	-	TGTGCCAGCAGTGCCTCTCGAGCTAGCGGGAGAGTTGAGCAGTTCTTC	CASSASRASGRVEQFF
TRBV20-1	TRBJ2-7	TRBD2	medium-sized	TGCAGTGCTAGAGATGAGACTAGCGGTCTCGAGCAGTACTTC	CSARDETSGLEQYF
TRBV9	TRBJ1-1	-	medium-sized	TGTGCCAGCAGCGGAGGCATCAGCACGAACACTGAAGCTTTCTTT	CASSGGISTNTEAFF
TRBV2	TRBJ2-1	-	few	TGTGCCAGCATGGGGAGTTACAATGAGCAGTTCTTC	CASMGSYNEQFF
TRBV7-9	TRBJ2-5	-	many	TGTGCCAGCAGCTTAGGTCATGGAGCAGAGACCCAGTACTTC	CASSLGHGAETQYF
TRBV3-1	TRBJ2-6	-	many	TGTGCCAGCAGCACCATAAATGGAGGGGCCAACGTCCTGACTTTC	CASSTINGGANVLTF
TRBV27	TRBJ2-5	-	few	TGTGCCAGCAGTTTATCGTTGGCGGGTCGGAGGGAGACCCAGTACTTC	CASSLSLAGRRETQYF
TRBV20-1	TRBJ1-2	-	-	TGCAGTGCTAGAGATGTAAGGCAGGGCATCGACTATGGCTACACCTTC	CSARDVRQGIDYGYTF
TRBV6-1	TRBJ2-3	TRBD2	few	TGTGCCAGCAGTCCTCTAGCGGGAGTCACAGATACGCAGTATTTT	CASSPLAGVTDTQYF
TRBV6-5	TRBJ2-1	-	-	TGTGCCAGCAGTTACGGGAATGAGCAGTTCTTC	CASSYGNEQFF
TRBV6-2/TRBV6-3	TRBJ1-5	-	medium-sized	TGTGCCAGCACTAGTGCGATAAGCAATCAGCCCCAGCATTTT	CASTSAISNQPQHF
TRBV6-4	TRBJ2-2	TRBD2	few	TGTGCCAGCAGTGACTCGATTCGGGGGGACACCGGGGAGCTGTTTTTT	CASSDSIRGDTGELFF
TRBV20-1	TRBJ2-1	-	-	TGCAGTGCTAGACATATCGGGGATGGGGTAGAAAACAATGAGCAGTTCTTC	CSARHIGDGVENNEQFF
TRBV2	TRBJ1-5	-	few	TGTGCCAGCCAAACATCCGAAGTTCAGCCCCAGCATTTT	CASQTSEVQPQHF
TRBV11-2	TRBJ1-1	-	-	TGTGCCAGCAGCTTCCTCCCGGAGAACACTGAAGCTTTCTTT	CASSFLPENTEAFF
TRBV5-1	TRBJ2-5	-	few	TGCGCCAGCAGCTTGGCGCTAGCAGGAGAGACCCAGTACTTC	CASSLALAGETQYF
TRBV11-1	TRBJ2-3	TRBD2	medium-sized	TGTGCCAGCACCCAGACTAGCGGGTTAAATCCTAGCACAGATACGCAGTATTTT	CASTQTSGLNPSTDTQYF
TRBV27	TRBJ1-1	-	few	TGTGCCAGCAGTATAAACAGGTGGGGAGGCACTGAAGCTTTCTTT	CASSINRWGGTEAFF
TRBV7-2	TRBJ2-7	TRBD1	-	TGTGCCAGCAGCTTAGGGGCCACAGGGGTGGGGCAGTACTTC	CASSLGATGVGQYF
TRBV5-4	TRBJ1-1	TRBD1	many	TGTGCCAGCAGCTTGTACAGGGGAGAGGCTTTCTTT	CASSLYRGEAFF
TRBV12-3/TRBV12-4	TRBJ2-1	TRBD2	medium-sized	TGTGCCAGCAGTTGGACTAGCCGTTACATGTACAATGAGCAGTTCTTC	CASSWTSRYMYNEQFF
TRBV6-2/TRBV6-3	TRBJ1-1	-	-	TGTGCCAGCAGGGCTACTGGGAGACGAGCTTTCTTT	CASRATGRRAFF
TRBV20-1	TRBJ2-1	-	many	TGCAGTGCTAGGGAGTACAATGAGCAGTTCTTC	CSAREYNEQFF
TRBV6-2/TRBV6-3	TRBJ1-2	TRBD1	-	TGTGCCAGCAGTTTTTCCGACAGGGGGCTAGGAGGCTACACCTTC	CASSFSDRGLGGYTF
TRBV6-1	TRBJ2-7	-	few	TGTGCCAGCAGGGAGGGGCAGGGGCGGATCCACGAGCAGTACTTC	CASREGQGRIHEQYF
TRBV11-2	TRBJ2-1	TRBD2	medium-sized	TGTGCCAGCAGCTTGGGGACTAGTCGATACTACAATGAGCAGTTCTTC	CASSLGTSRYYNEQFF
TRBV6-1	TRBJ2-2	TRBD2	-	TGTGCCAGCAGTGAAACTAGCGGCAACACCGGGGAGCTGTTTTTT	CASSETSGNTGELFF
TRBV10-3	TRBJ1-2	-	-	TGTGCCATCAGTGAATGGGGTACAGTCTATGGCTACACCTTC	CAISEWGTVYGYTF
TRBV7-2	TRBJ1-2	-	-	TGTGCCAGCAACCGAGCGGGGGGCCACACCGGTGGCTACACCTTC	CASNRAGGHTGGYTF
TRBV10-3	TRBJ2-7	TRBD2	few	TGTGCCATCAGCTCTAGCGGGCGCTCCTACGAGCAGTACTTC	CAISSSGRSYEQYF
TRBV11-2	TRBJ2-1	TRBD2	-	TGTGCCATCAGCTTAAATAGCGGGAGTAGTAATGAGCGGTTCTTC	CAISLNSGSSNERFF
TRBV6-1	TRBJ1-2	-	-	TGTGCCAGCAGTCGAAACACGGGACACTATGGCTACACCTTC	CASSRNTGHYGYTF
TRBV12-3/TRBV12-4	TRBJ2-5	TRBD2	-	TGTGCCAGCAGTTCGTCGGGACTAGCGGGAGGAGAGACCCAGTACTTC	CASSSSGLAGGETQYF
TRBV12-3/TRBV12-4	TRBJ1-2	-	-	TGTGCCAGCAGTTTTCTTGGGGGAAATGGCTACACCTTC	CASSFLGGNGYTF
TRBV7-3	TRBJ1-2	TRBD1	medium-sized	TGTGCCAGCAGCGACAGGGGGACTAACTATGGCTACACCTTC	CASSDRGTNYGYTF
TRBV20-1	TRBJ1-6	-	-	TGCAGTGCTAGGGACATCAAGGTCGGGGGAAATTCACCCCTCCACTTT	CSARDIKVGGNSPLHF
TRBV28	TRBJ1-2	TRBD1	medium-sized	TGTGCCAGCAGTTTAACAGGGGGCCCCTATGGCTACACCTTC	CASSLTGGPYGYTF
TRBV3-1	TRBJ1-4	-	medium-sized	TGTGCCAGCACCGCAACGGGGGGCCGGGAAAAACTGTTTTTT	CASTATGGREKLFF
TRBV11-3	TRBJ2-1	-	-	TGTGCCATCAGCTTAGAGGTTGGGGGTGAGCAGTTCTTC	CAISLEVGGEQFF